A single sample is the source of the 20 T cell receptor beta chains below, sequenced in a study of T cell responses to AZD1222 COVID-19 vaccine. Only in-frame clones appear in the TCRdb table, and some are missing; sequencing was by immunoSEQ multiplex PCR. The sample lists 150,000 to 200,000 clones; 85% to 90% were seen once. The source was peripheral blood, collected on day 0 of AZD1222 vaccination. These TCRs come from an adult in good health.

The rearrangement joins TRBV4-3 to TRBJ1-1; D remains unclear. CDR1 is LGHNA, CDR2 YSLEER, per germline. The CDR3 is 14 amino acids. Trimming pared 0 bases from V and 2 bases from J, leaving 7 bases between. The CDR3 spells CASSQDGDNTEAFF. The CDR3 DNA follows: TGCGCCAGCAGCCAAGACGGAGATAACACTGAAGCTTTCTTT.

CDR3 bases: TGCAGTGCTCCCTTCCTATATGAGCAGTTCTTC. Protein sequence: CSAPFLYEQFF. V gene TRBV20-1 combines with J gene TRBJ2-1, with no clear D. This CDR3 comprises 11 residues. V shed 5 bases and J shed 8 bases, with 10 bases lying between them. The V gene's germline CDR1 is DFQATT and CDR2 SNEGSKA (reference sequence).

This clone has a single count. This chain links TRBV7-9 with TRBJ2-7, with TRBD1 identical over 9 bases. Germline loops: CDR1 SEHNR, CDR2 FQNEAQ (reference sequence). V shed 4 bases, J shed 3 bases, and the junction held 7 bases outside the gene matches. The CDR3 extends over 15 amino acids. The DNA of the CDR3 is TGTGCCAGCAGCTCATCCGGGACAGGGAACTACGAGCAGTACGTC. As protein: CASSSSGTGNYEQYV.

A few counts support this clone. The J gene is TRBJ1-2, the V gene TRBV7-9; no clear D gene. V was shortened by 5 bases and J by 8 bases, with 15 bases between the two germline ends. The CDR3 has 13 amino acids. The germline gives CDR1 SEHNR, CDR2 FQNEAQ (reference sequence). Written as DNA, the CDR3 is TGTGCCAGCAGCAACATCGACACGAAAGGCTACACCTTC. Residues: CASSNIDTKGYTF. The full variable domain, its missing parts supplied by reference TRBV7-9 and TRBJ1-2, is DTGVSQNPRHKITKRGQNVTFRCDPISEHNRLYWYRQTLGQGPEFLTYFQNEAQLEKSRLLSDRFSAERPKGSFSTLEIQRTEQGDSAMYLCASSNIDTKGYTFGSGTRLTVV.

This chain joins TRBV9 and TRBJ1-6, with a weak D call TRBD1 (5 bases). The length of the CDR3 is 15 residues. Germline loops: CDR1 SGDLS, CDR2 YYNGEE. The V end was cut by 3 bases, the J end by 4 bases, with 11 bases between. The CDR3 DNA reads as TGTGCCAGCAGCGAGGGGACCGTTTATAATTCACCCCTCCACTTT. It specifies CASSEGTVYNSPLHF.

A single count supports this clone. The chain links TRBV25-1 to TRBJ1-1, with D possibly matching TRBD1 (5 bases). With 8 bases removed from V and 1 base from J, the gap between germline ends came to 14 bases. CDR1 and CDR2 from the germline V gene are MGHDK and SYGVNS. The CDR3 consists of 14 residues. For the CDR3, the DNA is TGTGCCAGCCCCGTCGGTGGGGCGAACACTGAAGCTTTCTTT. As protein: CASPVGGANTEAFF.

The CDR3 DNA reads as TGTGCCAGCAGCTTAGATCGAGGGCAGGGGGCCAGGGAGTACTTC. It encodes CASSLDRGQGAREYF. V is TRBV11-2 and J is TRBJ2-5, with TRBD1 identical over 8 bases. The germline V gene encodes CDR1 SGHAT and CDR2 FQNNGV. Trimming at V came to 0 bases and at J to 12 bases, leaving 12 bases not matched to a gene. The CDR3 is made up of 15 amino acids.

This chain links TRBV6-2 or TRBV6-3 with TRBJ1-1; 7 nucleotides match TRBD1. Germline V CDR1 and CDR2: MNHEY, SVGEGT. This CDR3 contains 14 residues. V was clipped by 6 bases and J by 11 bases; unmatched bases: 15. CDR3 DNA: TGTGCCAGCAGCCCACTCCGACAGGGCCTAGAGGCTTTCTTT. It is translated as CASSPLRQGLEAFF.

The chain's CDR3 is CASRQQSEQFF. CDR3 coding DNA: TGTGCCAGCAGGCAGCAGAGTGAGCAGTTCTTC. The V call is TRBV27, the J call TRBJ2-1; D remains ambiguous. This CDR3 has 11 amino acids. V shed 6 bases and J shed 9 bases, with 9 bases lying between them. The germline V gene has CDR1 MNHEY and CDR2 SMNVEV (reference sequence).

This chain joins TRBV19 and TRBJ2-1, with unresolved D. This CDR3 is 13 amino acids long. Deletions cut 6 bases from V and 4 bases from J, with 10 bases between. Germline loops: CDR1 LNHDA, CDR2 SQIVND (reference sequence). The CDR3 here is CASRAIMYNEQFF. DNA for the CDR3: TGTGCCAGTAGAGCTATTATGTACAATGAGCAGTTCTTC. Full variable domain (remainder filled in from reference TRBV19 and TRBJ2-1): DGGITQSPKYLFRKEGQNVTLSCEQNLNHDAMYWYRQDPGQGLRLIYYSQIVNDFQKGDIAEGYSVSREKKESFPLTVTSAQKNPTAFYLCASRAIMYNEQFFGPGTRLTVL.

V is TRBV27 and J is TRBJ2-1; TRBD1 is a possible D gene (6 bases). Trimming left V 5 bases short and J 5 bases short, with 19 bases between. The CDR3 covers 16 residues. The V gene's germline CDR1 is MNHEY and CDR2 SMNVEV (reference sequence). The CDR3 protein is CASSSTLPTGDNEQFF. CDR3 nucleotide sequence: TGTGCCAGCAGTAGTACCCTCCCGACAGGAGACAATGAGCAGTTCTTC.

J is TRBJ2-7 and V is TRBV12-3 or TRBV12-4; D may correspond to TRBD1 or TRBD2 (5 bases each). Between the trimmed V and J ends, which lost 6 bases and 4 bases, there was a span of 10 bases. This CDR3 has 12 residues. The CDR3 reads CASRGTEYEQYV. The CDR3 bases are TGTGCCAGCAGGGGGACGGAGTACGAGCAGTACGTC.

The chain combines TRBV5-4 with TRBJ2-1, with 12 bases lining up with TRBD2. The CDR3 consists of 16 residues. After removal of 0 bases from V and 9 bases from J, the junction contained 7 bases not matched to a gene. Germline V gene data show CDR1 as SGHNT and CDR2 as YYREEE (reference sequence). The CDR3 DNA follows: TGTGCCAGCAGCTTGGGGCTAGCGGGAGGGCCGGGTGAGCAGTTCTTC. The encoded protein is CASSLGLAGGPGEQFF.

This chain links TRBV11-2 with TRBJ2-3; D possibly corresponds to TRBD1 (6 bases). Germline CDR1 is SGHAT and CDR2 is FQNNGV. V was pared by 1 base and J by 2 bases, with 13 bases between. The CDR3 runs 16 residues. CDR3 protein: CASSLAAGVYTDTQYF. In DNA form, the CDR3 reads TGTGCCAGCAGCTTAGCGGCAGGGGTATACACAGATACGCAGTATTTT.

The V call is TRBV2, the J call TRBJ2-1, with unresolved D. Trimming pared 2 bases from V and 9 bases from J, leaving 5 bases between. Germline-derived CDR1 and CDR2 are SNHLY and FYNNEI. The CDR3 runs 11 residues. CDR3 in amino acids: CASSEWGEQFF. The CDR3 nucleotides read TGTGCCAGCAGTGAATGGGGTGAGCAGTTCTTC.

The chain carries TRBV7-2 and TRBJ1-2; TRBD1 is a possible D gene (6 bases). CDR3 size: 13 residues. Trimming stripped 8 bases from V and 3 bases from J, with 13 bases between. Germline V CDR1 and CDR2: SGHTA, FQGNSA. CDR3 in DNA: TGTGCCAGCGGAACAAGGGGGGACTATGGCTACACCTTC. This codes for CASGTRGDYGYTF.

This rearrangement joins TRBV5-5 to TRBJ1-1; D call uncertain. Germline assignment: CDR1 SGHKS and CDR2 YYEKEE (reference sequence). V dropped 9 bases and J dropped 2 bases, with 11 bases sitting between them. The length of the CDR3 is 12 residues. The CDR3 DNA reads as TGTGCCACGTCCATGGGAAACACTGAAGCTTTCTTT. Translated, it gives CATSMGNTEAFF.

The genes are TRBV28 and TRBJ1-3; no reliable D call. The germline CDR1 and CDR2 sequences are MDHEN and SYDVKM. Trimming pared 5 bases from V and 0 bases from J, leaving 14 bases between. The CDR3 is 16 residues long. The CDR3 DNA sequence: TGTGCCAGCAGTCCCCAAGGACGGTACTCTGGAAACACCATATATTTT. Encoded protein: CASSPQGRYSGNTIYF.

The chain uses TRBV6-6 and TRBJ1-1, with 7 bases aligning to TRBD1. CDR3 length: 14 residues. The V and J ends lost 8 bases and 3 bases, in that order; junction bases with no gene match: 9. CDR1 MNHNY and CDR2 SVGAGI come from the germline V gene (reference sequence). CDR3 sequence: CASWTGLGDTEAFF. The CDR3 nucleotides are TGTGCCAGCTGGACAGGTTTGGGGGACACTGAAGCTTTCTTT.

The rearrangement uses TRBV28 and TRBJ2-1; 7 nucleotides agree with TRBD2. Germline V gene lookup returns CDR1 MDHEN and CDR2 SYDVKM. The junction had 8 bases not matched to a gene; V was cut back by 6 bases and J by 0 bases. The CDR3 runs 16 residues. CDR3 sequence reads: CASRDLAVRSYNEQFF. The CDR3 DNA follows: TGTGCCAGCAGGGACCTAGCGGTCCGCTCCTACAATGAGCAGTTCTTC.